This T cell receptor (beta chain) was obtained from a study of blood T cells in healthy people across ages (dated by TCRdb to 2015 to 2017). General notes on the study: In model experiments, template switching captured about one uniquely barcoded TCR beta cDNA molecule for every two T cells. To avoid experimental bias, donors of different ages were randomly spread across the sequencing lanes. Age-related changes in TCR beta repertoire diversity were measured in the study by deep sequencing normalized with unique cDNA molecular identifiers. For two donors (one aged 18 to 29 and one aged 80 or older), the study analyzed two additional independent replicas of 1 million unique cDNA reads from the same blood draw. Four age groups were formed from the donors: young (average approximately 15 years), middle-aged (around 41), aged (under 70) and long-lived (less than 85). The study at large found these results: As age increased, observed TCR beta diversity per million T cells dropped in a roughly linear way, and a significant reduction was already evident by age 40. Compared with the aged group, the long-lived group had more naive CD4+ T cells, fewer expanded clones and increased TCR diversity, suggesting age selection. Since profiling was done on bulk unsorted PBMCs, naive and antigen-experienced compartments could not be conclusively compared. Estimates of total diversity from one million sequenced T cells were regarded as lower bounds and underestimates. The CMV infection status of donors was not known, potentially confounding age-related changes in expanded clonotypes. Observed TCR beta diversity correlated strongly with the percentage of naive T cells measured by flow cytometry.

Library construction relied on 5' RACE. Sequencing instrument: Illumina HiSeq 2500. A second roughly 6 to 12 cycle PCR used a sample-barcoded 5' primer and a J-beta primer mix. Each TCR beta cDNA molecule received a unique molecular identifier from a template-switch 5' adaptor carrying 12 random nucleotides. Each sample yielded at least 2.5 million CDR3-containing paired-end reads. First-strand cDNA synthesis was performed from all RNA using the Mint cDNA synthesis kit, with priming by a TRBC-specific oligonucleotide. Following uracil-DNA glycosylase treatment, all cDNA underwent a first 18-cycle PCR with the universal primers M1SS and BC2_uni_R. As for the authors' bioinformatics: Each sample was normalized by randomly selecting 1 million high-quality reads, each carrying a distinct molecular identifier. Instead of being binned into consensus sequences, reads that shared molecular identifiers were thrown out. MiTCR, with a Q25 quality threshold and the strictest error-elimination algorithm, was used for CDR3 identification, clonotype clustering and error correction. A nonparametric unseen species model with Euler transformation was used to estimate lower-bound total TCR beta diversity. The public reads were reanalyzed by TCRdb: fastp trimming at Q25, MiXCR alignment, in-frame beta chains only. Every entry covers one CDR3 protein and lists the most common genes and DNA from its rows. The V and J calls were not made by the authors but by TCRdb's processing. Recorded for this sample are roughly 1,300,000 distinct CDR3 sequences; 59% of them occurred a single time. About 6.7% of the sample lies in the top ten.

The junction carries 5 bases between V and J, which are trimmed by 3 bases and 2 bases respectively. From its cysteine to its phenylalanine, the CDR3 spans 12 amino acids. Only the CDR3 DNA stays, 36 bases, in frame from base 1. This clonotype was recorded many times. Its antigen specificity is not known. There are no base qualities to consult, and no much larger clone falls within one base. The 39 donors, aged roughly 6 to 95 years, were systemically healthy Caucasian individuals from Russia. Approximately 11 milliliters of peripheral blood were drawn from each donor into EDTA-treated Vacutainer tubes. Ficoll-Paque density-gradient centrifugation was used to isolate PBMCs, with at least 7 million per sample. Trizol reagent was used to extract total RNA from PBMCs, with at least 6 micrograms per sample. The percentages of naive CD45RAhigh/CD27high T cells were determined by flow cytometry on a PBMC aliquot from every donor.

Specimen: blood. The chain employs TRBV12-3 or TRBV12-4 and TRBJ2-7; no D gene call is confident. This receptor was identified in a young man in good health. The base sequence is TGTGCCAGCAGTTTTGGGACCTACGAGCAGTACTTC. The translation is CASSFGTYEQYF.